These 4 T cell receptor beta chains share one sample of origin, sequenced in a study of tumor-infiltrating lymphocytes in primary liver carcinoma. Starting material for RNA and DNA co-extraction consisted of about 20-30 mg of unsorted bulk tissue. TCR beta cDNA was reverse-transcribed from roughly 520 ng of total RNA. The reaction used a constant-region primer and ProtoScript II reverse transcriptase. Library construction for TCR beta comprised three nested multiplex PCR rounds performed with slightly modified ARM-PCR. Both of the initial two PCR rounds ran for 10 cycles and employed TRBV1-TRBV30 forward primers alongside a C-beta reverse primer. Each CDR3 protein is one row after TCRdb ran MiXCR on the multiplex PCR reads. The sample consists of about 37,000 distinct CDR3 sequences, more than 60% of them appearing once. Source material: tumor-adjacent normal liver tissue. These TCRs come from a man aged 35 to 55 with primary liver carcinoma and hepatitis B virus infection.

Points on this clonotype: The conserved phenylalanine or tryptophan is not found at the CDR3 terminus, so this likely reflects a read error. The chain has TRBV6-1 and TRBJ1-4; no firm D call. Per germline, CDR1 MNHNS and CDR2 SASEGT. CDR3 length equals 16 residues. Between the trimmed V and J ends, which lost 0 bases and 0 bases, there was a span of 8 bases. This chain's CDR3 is CASSEACIATNEKLFL. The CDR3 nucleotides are TGTGCCAGCAGTGAAGCGTGTATTGCAACTAATGAAAAACTGTTTTTG.

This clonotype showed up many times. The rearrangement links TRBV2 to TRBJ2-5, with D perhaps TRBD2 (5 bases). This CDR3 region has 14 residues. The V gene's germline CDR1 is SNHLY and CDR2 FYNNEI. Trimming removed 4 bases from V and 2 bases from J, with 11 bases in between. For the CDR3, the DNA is TGTGCCAGCAGTGCCTGGACTCAACAAGAGACCCAGTACTTC. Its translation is CASSAWTQQETQYF. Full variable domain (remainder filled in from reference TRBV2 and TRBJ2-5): EPEVTQTPSHQVTQMGQEVILRCVPISNHLYFYWYRQILGQKVEFLVSFYNNEISEKSEIFDDQFSVERPDGSNFTLKIRSTKLEDSAMYFCASSAWTQQETQYFGPGTRLLVL.

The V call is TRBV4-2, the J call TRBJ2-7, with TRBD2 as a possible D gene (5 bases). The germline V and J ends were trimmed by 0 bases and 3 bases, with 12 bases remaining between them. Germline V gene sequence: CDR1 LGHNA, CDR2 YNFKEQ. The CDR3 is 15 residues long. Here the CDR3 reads CASSQDMGSDYEQYF. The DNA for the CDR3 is TGTGCCAGCAGCCAAGATATGGGGAGTGACTACGAGCAGTACTTC.

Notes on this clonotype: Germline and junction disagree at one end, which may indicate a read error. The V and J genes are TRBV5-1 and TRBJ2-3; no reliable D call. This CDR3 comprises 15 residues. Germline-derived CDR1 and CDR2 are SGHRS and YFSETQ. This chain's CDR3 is CAISLKELSTDTQYF. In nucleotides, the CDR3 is TGCGCCATCAGCTTGAAGGAACTCAGCACAGATACGCAGTATTTT.